Listed here are 20 T cell receptor beta chains from one sample, sequenced in a study of T cell changes during pregnancy in multiple sclerosis. Clones were read by immunoSEQ multiplex PCR, and TCRdb kept only the in-frame ones, dropping some. The sample records 100,000 or so clones, around 94% being singletons. Sequencing was performed on peripheral blood, taken after pregnancy. The receptors shown here come from a female donor in good health, enrolled as a control in a pregnancy study.

The chain employs TRBV4-2 and TRBJ2-5, with D perhaps matching TRBD2 (6 bases). V lost 4 bases, J lost 3 bases, and 9 bases lay in between. The CDR3 length is 13 residues. Germline V gene data show CDR1 as LGHNA and CDR2 as YNFKEQ. CDR3 DNA sequence: TGTGCCAGCAGCCTGACGGGAGAAGAGACCCAGTACTTC. As protein: CASSLTGEETQYF.

The chain recombines TRBV10-3 with TRBJ2-7; 7 nucleotides align to TRBD1. Germline V gene lookup returns CDR1 ENHRY and CDR2 SYGVKD. The CDR3 is made up of 14 amino acids. Germline trimming cut 4 bases from V and 6 bases from J; bases unmatched to any gene: 9. CDR3 in amino acids: CAISVGTGEREQYF. The CDR3 DNA reads TGTGCCATCAGTGTTGGAACAGGGGAACGCGAGCAGTACTTC.

The CDR3 nucleotides read TGTGCCAGCGCTAATCGGAACACTGAAGCTTTCTTT. Its protein product is CASANRNTEAFF. The V call is TRBV6-6, the J call TRBJ1-1, with no clear D. The V and J ends lost 8 bases and 1 base respectively, with 8 bases between them. The CDR3 is 12 amino acids. Germline V lookup: CDR1 MNHNY, CDR2 SVGAGI (reference sequence).

This chain joins TRBV27 and TRBJ2-2, with TRBD1 identical over 8 bases. There are 18 residues in the CDR3. After removal of 4 bases from V and 0 bases from J, the junction contained 10 bases not matched to a gene. Germline loops: CDR1 MNHEY, CDR2 SMNVEV (reference sequence). The CDR3 reads CASSSLDRETSNTGELFF. The CDR3 nucleotides are TGTGCCAGCAGTTCCCTGGACAGGGAAACCTCGAACACCGGGGAGCTGTTTTTT.

The rearrangement links TRBV28 to TRBJ1-4; 9 bases are a match to TRBD1. V lost 4 bases and J lost 5; bases outside the gene matches: 5. Looked up from germline, CDR1 is MDHEN and CDR2 is SYDVKM. The CDR3 runs to 15 residues. The CDR3 DNA is TGTGCCAGCAGTTCCCGGACAGGGGTAAATGAAAAACTGTTTTTT. Residues: CASSSRTGVNEKLFF.

This chain joins TRBV11-3 and TRBJ1-5; no firm D call. V was clipped by 7 bases and J by 5 bases, with 9 bases between them. The germline V gene encodes CDR1 SGHNT and CDR2 YENEEA. The CDR3 runs to 12 residues. CDR3 nucleotide sequence: TGTGCCAGCACGATTGGCCATCAGCCCCAGCATTTT. Protein product: CASTIGHQPQHF. The full variable domain, with the rest looked up from reference TRBV11-3 and TRBJ1-5, is EAGVVQSPRYKIIEKKQPVAFWCNPISGHNTLYWYLQNLGQGPELLIRYENEEAVDDSQLPKDRFSAERLKGVDSTLKIQPAELGDSAVYLCASTIGHQPQHFGDGTRLSIL.

This chain links TRBV28 with TRBJ2-5, with TRBD1 matching 8 bases. Germline CDR1 is MDHEN and CDR2 is SYDVKM. V lost 4 bases, J lost 5 bases, and 9 bases stayed unmatched. The CDR3 runs to 15 residues. CDR3 nucleotide sequence: TGTGCCAGCAGTTGGCAGGGGGCGATAAGGGAGACCCAGTACTTC. Its protein is CASSWQGAIRETQYF.

This chain connects TRBV5-4 to TRBJ2-1, with unresolved D. In germline, CDR1 is SGHNT, CDR2 YYREEE (reference sequence). The CDR3 length is 14 residues. V was trimmed by 5 bases and J by 9 bases, leaving 18 bases between them. CDR3 sequence: CASSYRIAPGEQFF. CDR3 sequence (DNA): TGTGCCAGCAGTTACCGAATTGCCCCCGGTGAGCAGTTCTTC.

The chain couples TRBV2 to TRBJ2-2; D is possibly TRBD1 (5 bases). Germline V gene data show CDR1 as SNHLY and CDR2 as FYNNEI. This CDR3 comprises 15 residues. V was shortened by 2 bases and J by 3 bases, with 10 bases between the two germline ends. Written as DNA, the CDR3 is TGTGCCAGCAGTGAACAGGGCACTTACACCGGGGAGCTGTTTTTT. Translating it yields CASSEQGTYTGELFF. The full variable domain, rest sourced from reference TRBV2 and TRBJ2-2, is EPEVTQTPSHQVTQMGQEVILRCVPISNHLYFYWYRQILGQKVEFLVSFYNNEISEKSEIFDDQFSVERPDGSNFTLKIRSTKLEDSAMYFCASSEQGTYTGELFFGEGSRLTVL.

The J gene is TRBJ2-3, the V gene TRBV7-2, with TRBD1 as a possible D gene (7 bases). V shed 5 bases and J shed 6 bases, with 9 bases lying between them. The V gene's germline CDR1 is SGHTA and CDR2 FQGNSA. The CDR3 sequence is 12 residues long. The CDR3 DNA reads as TGTGCCAGCAGCCCAGGGGGGGATACGCAGTATTTT. Encoded protein: CASSPGGDTQYF.

This chain connects TRBV7-9 to TRBJ2-1; TRBD2 matches 8 bases. V was pared by 5 bases and J by 3 bases, with 12 bases of the junction left unmatched. CDR1 SEHNR and CDR2 FQNEAQ come from the germline V gene (reference sequence). The CDR3 is 17 amino acids. Written as DNA, the CDR3 is TGTGCCAGCAGCCCCCGGCCTACGGGAGGGTTCTACAATGAGCAGTTCTTC. It translates to CASSPRPTGGFYNEQFF.

The rearrangement links TRBV10-1 to TRBJ1-4; 8 bases line up with TRBD1. The CDR3 spans 15 residues. V lost 1 base and J lost 8; bases outside the gene matches: 6. Germline assignment: CDR1 WNHNN and CDR2 SYGVQD (reference sequence). The CDR3 nucleotides read TGCGCCAGCAGTGAGTGGACAGGGAGGGAAGAAAAACTGTTTTTT. Translation: CASSEWTGREEKLFF.

The chain has TRBV19 and TRBJ1-5; the D gene is possibly TRBD1 (5 bases). The germline CDR1 and CDR2 sequences are LNHDA and SQIVND (reference sequence). Trimming took 7 bases from V and 3 from J, leaving 19 bases between them. CDR3 size: 16 residues. CDR3 coding DNA: TGTGCCAGTACCTCACCCGGGACTGAGTACAATCAGCCCCAGCATTTT. Its translation: CASTSPGTEYNQPQHF.

The chain recombines TRBV10-3 with TRBJ2-1; D not resolved. The germline gives CDR1 ENHRY, CDR2 SYGVKD. V lost 4 bases, J lost 8 bases, and 6 bases lay in between. CDR3 length equals 11 residues. The CDR3 spells CAISATHEQFF. CDR3 nucleotides: TGTGCCATCAGTGCTACTCATGAGCAGTTCTTC.

The gene calls are TRBV15 and TRBJ2-7, with 11 nucleotides matching TRBD1. The germline CDR1 and CDR2 sequences are LNHNV and YYDKDF (reference sequence). The ends lost 5 bases at V and 3 bases at J; junction bases unmatched: 3. The CDR3 covers 14 residues. CDR3 DNA: TGTGCCACCAGCTGGGACAGGGGGGTCTACGAGCAGTACTTC. This translates into CATSWDRGVYEQYF.

The chain combines TRBV9 with TRBJ2-3; D might be TRBD2 (5 bases). This CDR3 is built from 14 residues. Trimming took 3 bases from V and 2 from J, leaving 10 bases between them. CDR1 and CDR2 from the germline V gene are SGDLS and YYNGEE. Written as DNA, the CDR3 is TGTGCCAGCAGCGATCCCGGGAACACAGATACGCAGTATTTT. Translation: CASSDPGNTDTQYF.

The gene calls are TRBV11-2 and TRBJ1-2, with TRBD1 matching 11 bases. The junction had 11 bases not matched to a gene; V was cut back by 0 bases and J by 8 bases. Germline V lookup: CDR1 SGHAT, CDR2 FQNNGV. The CDR3 has 17 residues. CDR3 nucleotide sequence: TGTGCCAGCAGCTTAGATTGGAGTTGGACAGGGGGCGAAGGCTACACCTTC. The encoded protein is CASSLDWSWTGGEGYTF.

The rearrangement joins TRBV5-6 to TRBJ1-2; TRBD1 aligns across 10 bases. The J segment lost 7 bases and the V segment lost 4 bases, leaving 7 bases of the junction unmatched. CDR1 is SGHDT, CDR2 YYEEEE, per germline. This CDR3 has 14 residues. In DNA, the CDR3 is TGTGCCAGCAGCCCTGACAGGGGGCTGGGTGGCTACACCTTC. This codes for CASSPDRGLGGYTF.

The chain carries TRBV27 and TRBJ1-5, with a possible D match to TRBD1 (5 bases). The CDR3 extends over 16 amino acids. The V gene's germline CDR1 is MNHEY and CDR2 SMNVEV (reference sequence). Trimming took off 2 bases at V and 0 bases at J, with 11 bases between the two ends. Written as DNA, the CDR3 is TGTGCCAGCAGTTTAGGTTCAGGGTATAGCAATCAGCCCCAGCATTTT. Translation: CASSLGSGYSNQPQHF.

As regards this clone: At the DNA level, this CDR3 is encoded by other sequences in the same sample as well. The chain carries TRBV28 and TRBJ1-2; a weak D match, TRBD1 (6 bases). V was cut by 6 bases and J by 1 base, with 9 bases left in between. Germline V CDR1 and CDR2: MDHEN, SYDVKM. The CDR3 covers 13 residues. This CDR3 is CASSLQGNYGYTF. The CDR3 DNA reads as TGTGCCAGCAGCTTACAGGGTAACTATGGCTACACCTTC.